These 28 T cell receptor beta chains were all obtained from the same sample, sequenced in a study of blood T cell repertoires in COVID-19. Libraries were prepared by immunoSEQ multiplex PCR; TCRdb keeps only in-frame clonotypes and omits some of them. The sample has around 230,000 clones, about 83% seen once. The sequencing input was peripheral blood. These receptors all come from a woman aged 40 to 49 with active or convalescent COVID-19.

V gene TRBV15 combines with J gene TRBJ1-1; no clear D. Trimming shortened V by 0 bases and J by 3 bases, and 8 bases separated the two germline ends. The CDR3 has 14 amino acids. The germline gives CDR1 LNHNV, CDR2 YYDKDF (reference sequence). The CDR3 region is CATSRDDRDTEAFF. The DNA of the CDR3 is TGTGCCACCAGCAGAGATGATCGGGACACTGAAGCTTTCTTT.

The chain links TRBV28 to TRBJ1-2; D is unresolved. The CDR3 totals 16 residues. Germline V gives CDR1 MDHEN, CDR2 SYDVKM. The V end was cut by 7 bases, the J end by 1 base, with 19 bases between. The chain's CDR3 is CASNSGYRPVNYGYTF. In nucleotides, the CDR3 is TGTGCCAGCAACTCGGGGTATCGCCCCGTTAACTATGGCTACACCTTC.

The genes are TRBV30 and TRBJ2-3; 10 bases are shared with TRBD1. The CDR3 has 16 residues. The germline V gene has CDR1 GTSNPN and CDR2 SVGIG (reference sequence). V gave up 0 bases and J gave up 1 base; unmatched junction bases: 4. Here the CDR3 DNA reads TGTGCCTGGAGTGTGAGGACAGGGGGACGCACAGATACGCAGTATTTT. Translating gives CAWSVRTGGRTDTQYF.

Here the CDR3 DNA reads TGCGCCAGCAGCTTGGTGGACAGGTCCTCTAACTATGGCTACACCTTC. This gives the protein CASSLVDRSSNYGYTF. The chain joins TRBV5-1 to TRBJ1-2, with 7 bases identical to TRBD1. The trim removed 0 bases at V and 0 bases at J, leaving 5 bases unmatched. The CDR3 runs to 16 residues. Per germline, CDR1 SGHRS and CDR2 YFSETQ.

This clone was seen only once. The chain has TRBV5-4 and TRBJ2-5; D may be TRBD2 (6 bases). Deletions cut 0 bases from V and 1 base from J, with 13 bases between. The CDR3 runs 16 residues. Germline lookup yields CDR1 SGHNT and CDR2 YYREEE (reference sequence). As DNA, the CDR3 is TGTGCCAGCAGCTTGGCTCTGCGGGGAGGCCAAGAGACCCAGTACTTC. Protein: CASSLALRGGQETQYF.

The rearrangement joins TRBV7-6 to TRBJ1-1; D is undetermined. V dropped 2 bases and J dropped 1 base, with 8 bases sitting between them. Per the germline V gene, CDR1 is SGHVS and CDR2 is FNYEAQ. CDR3 length: 14 residues. CDR3 residues: CASSLYAENTEAFF. In DNA, the CDR3 is TGTGCCAGCAGCTTATACGCAGAGAACACTGAAGCTTTCTTT. Together with reference TRBV7-6 and TRBJ1-1, the CDR3 gives the full variable domain: GAGVSQSPRYKVTKRGQDVALRCDPISGHVSLYWYRQALGQGPEFLTYFNYEAQQDKSGLPNDRFSAERPEGSISTLTIQRTEQRDSAMYRCASSLYAENTEAFFGQGTRLTVV.

The chain uses TRBV5-6 and TRBJ2-5, with a tentative D call TRBD2 (5 bases). V was trimmed by 10 bases and J by 2 bases, leaving 15 bases between them. Germline values: CDR1 SGHDT, CDR2 YYEEEE. The CDR3 runs to 13 residues. The CDR3 here is CASAGGIQETQYF. In nucleotides, the CDR3 is TGTGCCTCGGCAGGAGGAATACAAGAGACCCAGTACTTC.

The genes are TRBV11-2 and TRBJ2-7, with D possibly being TRBD2 (6 bases). Germline V lookup: CDR1 SGHAT, CDR2 FQNNGV. This CDR3 spans 16 amino acids. V lost 4 bases to trimming and J lost 0 bases, with 16 bases between them. CDR3 DNA sequence: TGTGCCAGCAGCTCCCGACGGGACTCCATCTCCTACGAGCAGTACTTC. Translating gives CASSSRRDSISYEQYF.

The rearrangement joins TRBV6-5 to TRBJ1-1; D perhaps matches TRBD1 (6 bases). The V end was cut by 7 bases, the J end by 1 base, with 13 bases between. The CDR3 has 14 residues. Germline CDR1 reads MNHEY; CDR2 reads SVGAGI. CDR3 DNA sequence: TGTGCCAGCATCGAACCGGGACAGAACACTGAAGCTTTCTTT. This translates into CASIEPGQNTEAFF.

V gene TRBV19 combines with J gene TRBJ2-2; 7 bases match TRBD2. The CDR3 is 15 residues long. V lost 10 bases to trimming and J lost 4 bases; unmatched junction nucleotides: 12. CDR1 and CDR2 (germline): LNHDA, SQIVND (reference sequence). The CDR3 nucleotides read TGTGCCACCGCCCGGGAGGACGGGCGCACCGGGGAGCTGTTTTTT. Protein sequence: CATAREDGRTGELFF.

The rearrangement uses TRBV28 and TRBJ2-6; 8 bases are a match to TRBD1. Per the germline V gene, CDR1 is MDHEN and CDR2 is SYDVKM. CDR3 length: 15 residues. J gave up 4 bases and V 7 bases, and 6 bases lay outside the gene matches. This chain's CDR3 is CASNQGAKGANVLTF. The DNA of the CDR3 is TGTGCCAGCAACCAGGGGGCAAAAGGGGCCAACGTCCTGACTTTC.

This chain uses TRBV29-1 with TRBJ2-5; D unresolved. V was clipped by 4 bases and J by 5 bases, with 8 bases between them. The CDR3 length is 11 residues. CDR1 and CDR2 (germline): SQVTM, ANQGSEA. The CDR3 sequence is CSVVPVETQYF. The CDR3 nucleotides are TGCAGCGTTGTCCCGGTGGAGACCCAGTACTTC. Supplemented by reference TRBV29-1 and TRBJ2-5, the full variable domain reads SAVISQKPSRDICQRGTSLTIQCQVDSQVTMMFWYRQQPGQSLTLIATANQGSEATYESGFVIDKFPISRPNLTFSTLTVSNMSPEDSSIYLCSVVPVETQYFGPGTRLLVL.

The J gene is TRBJ2-1, the V gene TRBV24-1; D is possibly TRBD2 (5 bases). Germline V gene data show CDR1 as KGHDR and CDR2 as SFDVKD. The CDR3 totals 12 residues. V gave up 6 bases and J gave up 9 bases, with 11 bases separating them. The CDR3 reads CATSRNRGEQFF. The CDR3 bases are TGTGCCACCAGTCGCAATCGGGGTGAGCAGTTCTTC.

This clone showed up just a few times. The J gene is TRBJ2-1, the V gene TRBV6-4; TRBD1 aligns across 8 bases. CDR1 MRHNA and CDR2 SNTAGT come from the germline V gene. Trimming removed 5 bases from V and 3 bases from J; junction bases left unmatched: 9. CDR3 length equals 16 residues. The CDR3 bases are TGTGCCAGCAGTTGGCCGGGACAGGACATCTACAATGAGCAGTTCTTC. The encoded protein is CASSWPGQDIYNEQFF.

This chain joins TRBV6-5 and TRBJ2-1, with D perhaps TRBD1 (6 bases). Germline CDR1 reads MNHEY; CDR2 reads SVGAGI. The CDR3 is 13 residues long. Trimming removed 4 bases at V and 8 bases at J, with 12 bases between. CDR3 protein: CASSSPRGYEQFF. In DNA form, the CDR3 reads TGTGCCAGCAGTTCCCCAAGGGGGTATGAGCAGTTCTTC.

The rearrangement links TRBV21-1 to TRBJ2-7; the table's D call TRBD2 went unverified against the DNA. TRBV21-1 is recorded as a pseudogene. The CDR3 is 15 amino acids. The CDR3 region is CASSPRLADSYEQYF. The CDR3 nucleotides read TGTGCCAGCAGCCCCCGACTAGCGGACTCCTACGAGCAGTACTTC.

The V and J genes are TRBV21-1 and TRBJ1-6. TRBV21-1 is a documented pseudogene. This CDR3 contains 21 residues. CDR3 in DNA: TGTGCCAGCAGCAAAGCAACCAAGAGGGAGGGTTTTAGCTCCTATAATTCACCCCTCCACTTT. Its translation is CASSKATKREGFSSYNSPLHF.

The chain is built from TRBV15 and TRBJ2-3; 7 nucleotides line up with TRBD1. Germline loops: CDR1 LNHNV, CDR2 YYDKDF (reference sequence). The CDR3 totals 17 residues. The trim removed 4 bases at V and 2 bases at J, leaving 12 bases unmatched. The chain's CDR3 is CATSTGTALILTDTQYF. CDR3 nucleotide sequence: TGTGCCACCAGCACTGGGACAGCCCTAATTCTCACAGATACGCAGTATTTT.

CDR3 sequence (DNA): TGTGCCAGCAGTTACGGACAGAATCAGCCCCAGCATTTT. Its protein product is CASSYGQNQPQHF. The chain couples TRBV6-5 to TRBJ1-5, with D possibly TRBD1 on 6 matching bases. CDR1 MNHEY and CDR2 SVGAGI come from the germline V gene. This CDR3 has 13 residues. V shed 2 bases and J shed 4 bases, with 6 bases lying between them.

This chain links TRBV11-3 with TRBJ2-2, with unresolved D. The CDR3 is made up of 13 amino acids. Germline V lookup: CDR1 SGHNT, CDR2 YENEEA. Trimming removed 1 base at V and 4 bases at J, with 4 bases between. The CDR3 DNA reads TGTGCCAGCAGCTTAGGTAGCACCGGGGAGCTGTTTTTT. It encodes CASSLGSTGELFF.

The V gene is TRBV19, the J gene TRBJ1-5; perhaps TRBD1 as D (6 bases). The V end was cut by 4 bases, the J end by 3 bases, with 25 bases between. CDR3 size: 19 residues. From germline, CDR1 is LNHDA and CDR2 SQIVND (reference sequence). The CDR3 here is CASSNRRPRGRIYNQPQHF. In DNA, the CDR3 is TGTGCCAGTAGTAATCGGCGGCCCAGGGGCCGAATCTACAATCAGCCCCAGCATTTT.

In DNA, the CDR3 is TGCGCCAGCACCGCGACCGGGACAGGGGTCGATACGCAGTATTTT. Its protein product is CASTATGTGVDTQYF. The chain links TRBV5-1 to TRBJ2-3, with TRBD1 matching over 10 bases. V gave up 6 bases and J gave up 6 bases; unmatched junction bases: 10. Germline-derived CDR1 and CDR2 are SGHRS and YFSETQ. The CDR3 loop spans 15 amino acids.

The chain links TRBV6-4 to TRBJ1-1, with D possibly TRBD1 on 6 matching bases. The CDR3 extends over 17 amino acids. V lost 5 bases, J lost 0 bases, and 19 bases lay in between. Germline-derived CDR1 and CDR2 are MRHNA and SNTAGT. CDR3: CASSYGEGGTMNTEAFF. CDR3 DNA sequence: TGTGCCAGCAGTTATGGGGAGGGGGGTACCATGAACACTGAAGCTTTCTTT.

V is TRBV9 and J is TRBJ2-2; perhaps TRBD2 as D (6 bases). Trimming took 0 bases from V and 4 from J, leaving 7 bases between them. Germline CDR1 reads SGDLS; CDR2 reads YYNGEE. The CDR3 sequence is 14 residues long. In nucleotides, the CDR3 is TGTGCCAGCAGCGTAGCGGGGGTCACCGGGGAGCTGTTTTTT. This gives the protein CASSVAGVTGELFF.

The rearrangement joins TRBV6-2 or TRBV6-3 to TRBJ2-7, with 10 bases lining up with TRBD2. Germline CDR1 reads MNHEY; CDR2 reads SVGEGT. CDR3 length equals 16 residues. V was clipped by 2 bases and J by 1 base; unmatched bases: 5. CDR3 DNA sequence: TGTGCCAGCAGTTACCTTCCTAGCGGGGGTTCCTACGAGCAGTACTTC. Translated, it gives CASSYLPSGGSYEQYF.

The V and J genes are TRBV24-1 and TRBJ2-1; TRBD1 matches at 8 bases. Germline CDR1 and CDR2: KGHDR and SFDVKD. CDR3 length: 15 residues. After removal of 5 bases from V and 5 bases from J, the junction contained 7 bases not matched to a gene. Written as DNA, the CDR3 is TGTGCCACCAGTGTGGGACAGGTAACTAACAATGAGCAGTTCTTC. Translated, it gives CATSVGQVTNNEQFF.

The V and J genes are TRBV29-1 and TRBJ1-2; D perhaps matches TRBD1 (5 bases). The CDR3 is 16 residues long. The V gene's germline CDR1 is SQVTM and CDR2 ANQGSEA. V was shortened by 0 bases and J by 4 bases, with 18 bases between the two germline ends. The CDR3 sequence: CSVEEAQAGPSYGYTF. The CDR3 coding sequence is TGCAGCGTTGAAGAAGCCCAAGCGGGGCCGAGCTATGGCTACACCTTC.

This clone was seen just once. The chain joins TRBV18 to TRBJ2-7; 10 nucleotides align to TRBD1. Germline loops: CDR1 KGHSH, CDR2 LQKENI. This CDR3 contains 15 residues. Germline trimming cut 5 bases from V and 5 bases from J; bases unmatched to any gene: 9. CDR3 protein: CASSFRQGALNEQYF. The CDR3 DNA is TGTGCCAGCTCATTCCGACAGGGGGCGCTCAACGAGCAGTACTTC.